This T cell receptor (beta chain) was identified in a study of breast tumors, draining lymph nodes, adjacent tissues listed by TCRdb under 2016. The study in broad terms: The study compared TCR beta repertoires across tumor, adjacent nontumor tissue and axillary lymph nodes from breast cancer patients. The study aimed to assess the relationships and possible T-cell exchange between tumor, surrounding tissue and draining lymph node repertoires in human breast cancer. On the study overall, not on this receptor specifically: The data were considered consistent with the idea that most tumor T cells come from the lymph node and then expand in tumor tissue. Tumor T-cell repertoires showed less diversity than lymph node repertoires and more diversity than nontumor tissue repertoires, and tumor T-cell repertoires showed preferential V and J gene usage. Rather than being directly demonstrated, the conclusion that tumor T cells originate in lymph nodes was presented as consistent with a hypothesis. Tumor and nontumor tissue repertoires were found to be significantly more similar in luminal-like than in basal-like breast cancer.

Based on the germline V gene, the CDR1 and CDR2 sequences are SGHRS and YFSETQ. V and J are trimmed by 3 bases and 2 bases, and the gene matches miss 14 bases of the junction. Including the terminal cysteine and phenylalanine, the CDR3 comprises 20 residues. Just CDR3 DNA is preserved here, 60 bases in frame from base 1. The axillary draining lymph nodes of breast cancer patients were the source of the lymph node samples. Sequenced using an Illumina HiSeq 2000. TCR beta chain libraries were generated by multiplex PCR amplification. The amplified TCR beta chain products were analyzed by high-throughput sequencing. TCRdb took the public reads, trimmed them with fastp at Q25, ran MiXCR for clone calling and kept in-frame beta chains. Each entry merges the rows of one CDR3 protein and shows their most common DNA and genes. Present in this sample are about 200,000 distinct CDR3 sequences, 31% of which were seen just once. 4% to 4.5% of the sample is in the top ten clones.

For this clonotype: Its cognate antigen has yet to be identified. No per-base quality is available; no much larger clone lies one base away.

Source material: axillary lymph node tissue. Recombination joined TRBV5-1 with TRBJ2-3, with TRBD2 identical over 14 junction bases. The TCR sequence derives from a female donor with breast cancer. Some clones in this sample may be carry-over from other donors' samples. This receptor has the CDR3 CASSSPPGLAGVDPTDTQYF. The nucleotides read TGCGCCAGCAGCTCCCCTCCGGGACTAGCGGGAGTGGACCCCACAGATACGCAGTATTTT.